This T cell receptor beta chain was obtained from a study of T cell responses to AZD1222 COVID-19 vaccine. Looking at the study overall: Second doses that came at about 4 or about 12 weeks were put together. Findings and limits, study-wide: Samples come after the peak T cell response, not at day 14. Once two AZD1222 doses were given, Spike-specific TCR breadth and depth went up.

The CDR3 totals 15 residues. Trimming shortened V by 1 base and J by 7 bases, and 13 bases separated the two germline ends. Germline CDR1 reads LGHNA; CDR2 reads YSLEER. In this sample, this clone turned up once. Its target is not known. Here immunoSEQ multiplex PCR was the method, and the copy in TCRdb shows in-frame clones only, minus some. Among some 150,000 clones listed, roughly nine tenths were seen once. This TCR was sampled from an adult in good health. The chain uses TRBV4-3 and TRBJ2-2; D is perhaps TRBD1 (5 bases). The specimen comprised peripheral blood, sampled on day 0 of AZD1222 vaccination. In DNA form, the CDR3 reads TGCGCCAGCAGCCAAGGGTCAGGGTCGGACGGGGAGCTGTTTTTT. Protein product: CASSQGSGSDGELFF.